The rows below give T cell receptor beta chains drawn from one sample of a study of cytomegalovirus exposure and HLA in healthy donors. Clones were read by immunoSEQ multiplex PCR, and TCRdb kept only the in-frame ones, dropping some. The table includes roughly 130,000 clones, over 60% detected once. Sequenced material: PBMCs. Receptor source: a human donor in good health. CDR3s include the opening cysteine and the closing phenylalanine or tryptophan. A D gene is named only where the DNA matches it firmly. Where a row states a size, it is once, few, many or the class of an expanded clone; other rows omit it.

CDR3 protein	CDR3 DNA	V gene	J gene	D gene	clone size
CASSFGTGGNTIYF	TGTGCCAGCAGCTTTGGGACAGGAGGAAACACCATATATTTT	TRBV7-2	TRBJ1-3	TRBD1	NA
CASSIGRGNYGYTF	TGTGCCAGCAGCATAGGTCGGGGGAACTATGGCTACACCTTC	TRBV2	TRBJ1-2	NA	NA
CSVEASGSTDTQYF	TGCAGCGTTGAGGCTAGCGGGAGCACAGATACGCAGTATTTT	TRBV29-1	TRBJ2-3	TRBD2	few
CASSQETGLSGYTF	TGCGCCAGCAGCCAAGAGACAGGGTTGAGCGGCTACACCTTC	TRBV4-3	TRBJ1-2	TRBD1	few
CASSTDRRGGGYTF	TGTGCCAGCAGTACCGACAGGCGCGGAGGTGGCTACACCTTC	TRBV2	TRBJ1-2	NA	NA
CASSVGGRTGELFF	TGTGCCAGCAGTGTCGGGGGGAGGACCGGGGAGCTGTTTTTT	TRBV2	TRBJ2-2	TRBD2	NA
CASRAGTGGADTQYF	TGTGCCAGCAGGGCCGGGACAGGGGGCGCGGATACGCAGTATTTT	TRBV6-5	TRBJ2-3	TRBD1	few
CASKVVQNYGYTF	TGTGCCAGCAAGGTCGTACAGAACTATGGCTACACCTTC	TRBV28	TRBJ1-2	NA	NA
CASSTGDRGIRGYGYTF	TGTGCCAGCAGCACCGGGGACAGGGGTATTAGAGGATATGGCTACACCTTC	TRBV2	TRBJ1-2	TRBD1	few
CASSPGTGITDTQYF	TGTGCCAGTAGTCCAGGGACAGGGATCACAGATACGCAGTATTTT	TRBV19	TRBJ2-3	TRBD1	few
CASSLVPDRAQTKQYF	TGTGCCAGCAGCTTAGTTCCCGACAGGGCCCAGACCAAGCAGTACTTC	TRBV7-2	TRBJ2-7	TRBD1	NA
CARSLRTGSGSPLHF	TGCGCCCGCAGCTTGAGGACAGGGTCCGGTTCACCCCTCCACTTT	TRBV5-1	TRBJ1-6	TRBD1	NA
CASSLEVGGSSGNTIYF	TGTGCCAGCAGTTTAGAAGTGGGAGGGTCATCGGGAAACACCATATATTTT	TRBV28	TRBJ1-3	NA	few
CASSYATGSSYNEQFF	TGTGCCAGCAGTTACGCGACAGGGAGCTCCTACAATGAGCAGTTCTTC	TRBV6-5	TRBJ2-1	TRBD1	once
CASSLVGQGSGEQFF	TGTGCCAGCAGCTTGGTCGGGCAGGGATCGGGCGAGCAGTTCTTC	TRBV5-4	TRBJ2-1	NA	NA
CAGGQAYNSPLHF	TGTGCCGGGGGACAGGCATATAATTCACCCCTCCACTTT	TRBV30	TRBJ1-6	TRBD1	NA
CASSSYRGSPPYEQYF	TGTGCCAGCAGTTCTTACAGGGGGTCCCCTCCGTACGAGCAGTACTTC	TRBV28	TRBJ2-7	TRBD1	NA
CASRGDSGLTEAFF	TGTGCCAGTAGGGGGGACTCGGGTTTGACTGAAGCTTTCTTT	TRBV19	TRBJ1-1	NA	NA
CASSPTPRGEQYF	TGTGCCAGCAGCCCGACCCCGCGCGGGGAGCAGTACTTC	TRBV7-2	TRBJ2-5	NA	NA
CATKRGGGRGYEQYF	TGCGCCACCAAACGGGGGGGCGGGAGAGGCTACGAGCAGTACTTC	TRBV10-2	TRBJ2-7	TRBD2	few
CSVQLAEGYYNEQFF	TGCAGCGTACAGCTAGCGGAGGGATACTACAATGAGCAGTTCTTC	TRBV29-1	TRBJ2-1	TRBD2	few
CASSLGQGSQETQYF	TGTGCCAGCAGCTTGGGACAGGGGAGTCAAGAGACCCAGTACTTC	TRBV11-2	TRBJ2-5	TRBD1	NA
CSVVGTGAYNEQFF	TGCAGCGTTGTCGGGACAGGGGCTTACAATGAGCAGTTCTTC	TRBV29-1	TRBJ2-1	TRBD1	NA
CACPESRNTEAFF	TGTGCCTGTCCCGAGAGTCGGAACACTGAAGCTTTCTTT	TRBV30	TRBJ1-1	NA	NA
CASRSTGRYGYTF	TGTGCCAGTAGGTCGACAGGGAGGTATGGCTACACCTTC	TRBV19	TRBJ1-2	TRBD1	NA
CASTVGTGTPDTQYF	TGCGCCAGCACGGTGGGGACAGGGACCCCAGATACGCAGTATTTT	TRBV5-1	TRBJ2-3	TRBD1	NA
CASSPLRAWSGSSYEQYF	TGTGCCAGCAGCCCGCTTAGGGCCTGGTCGGGAAGCTCCTACGAGCAGTACTTC	TRBV7-8	TRBJ2-7	NA	NA
CASSLTSGRSSSYEQYF	TGTGCCAGCAGTTTGACTAGCGGGAGGTCGAGCTCCTACGAGCAGTACTTC	TRBV27	TRBJ2-7	TRBD2	once
CASSLGLASISSYEQYF	TGTGCCAGCAGCTTAGGGCTAGCCTCTATCTCCTCCTACGAGCAGTACTTC	TRBV7-9	TRBJ2-7	NA	NA
CAWSDTVNQPQHF	TGTGCCTGGAGCGACACAGTTAATCAGCCCCAGCATTTT	TRBV30	TRBJ1-5	NA	few